Listed below are T cell receptor beta chains from one sample, sequenced in a study of blood T cell repertoires in COVID-19. The repertoire was sequenced with immunoSEQ multiplex PCR; TCRdb's copy has only in-frame clones and lacks some. The data hold 60,000 or so clones, with 87% observed a single time. Sequencing was done on a sample of peripheral blood. All receptors come from a human donor with acute or convalescent COVID-19. The donor label of this sample is uncertain. CDR3s include the opening cysteine and the closing phenylalanine or tryptophan. Fields, in order: J gene, V gene, CDR3 protein.

>TRBJ2-3|TRBV11-2
CASSLTGIRTDTQYF
>TRBJ1-2|TRBV27
CASSYGRGYGYTF
>TRBJ2-5|TRBV2
CASRGQVLGRPWETQYF
>TRBJ2-7|TRBV19
CASSIVAPGNGNLRSEQYF
>TRBJ2-3|TRBV5-4
CASSLALTGTDTQYF
>TRBJ2-1|TRBV6-6
CASSYSSGGAWNEQFF
>TRBJ2-7|TRBV6-5
CASSSGLAGEQYF
>TRBJ2-6|TRBV6-1
CASSAGLSSSGANVLTF
>TRBJ2-3|TRBV24-1
CATSDLQNPLADTQYF
>TRBJ2-2|TRBV6-2/TRBV6-3
CASSLPGLASWTGELFF
>TRBJ2-7|TRBV6-1
CASSEKRGHIYEQYF
>TRBJ1-5|TRBV2
CASNSVPYSNQPQHF
>TRBJ2-2|TRBV6-5
CASKSREESGELFF
>TRBJ1-5|TRBV28
CASTVLRGLTQHF
>TRBJ2-3|TRBV5-1
CASRRTSGGPTDTQYF
>TRBJ1-1|TRBV25-1
CASLGQGYEAFF
>TRBJ2-7|TRBV11-2
CASKRTSGSYEQYF
>TRBJ2-7|TRBV28
CASSFNRGGVYEQYF
>TRBJ1-1|TRBV19
CASSIEKVGTPMNTEAFF
>TRBJ2-7|TRBV19
CASSPSSLAGVEQYF
>TRBJ2-2|TRBV5-1
CASSLEGGTTGELFF
>TRBJ1-6|TRBV28
CASSLADSWSPLHF
>TRBJ2-7|TRBV5-1
CASSIQLAGVTEQYF
>TRBJ2-2|TRBV21-1
CASSKRGPIRDGTGELFF
>TRBJ1-2|TRBV15
CATSRPGQGLNYGYTF
>TRBJ2-7|TRBV28
CASSEVGPYEQYF
>TRBJ2-1|TRBV10-2
CASSEGLAGNEQFF
>TRBJ2-5|TRBV5-4
CASSATGGGQETQYF
>TRBJ1-2|TRBV19
CASSPQTGRNYGYTF
>TRBJ2-5|TRBV7-8
CASSRAGGGETQYF
>TRBJ1-6|TRBV7-6
CASSRGQANNSPLHF
>TRBJ1-4|TRBV3-1/TRBV3-2
CASSGSRPPEKLFF
>TRBJ2-3|TRBV3-1/TRBV3-2
CASSLNSAGGTDTQYF
>TRBJ1-4|TRBV5-4
CASSSRRGNEEKLFF
>TRBJ2-3|TRBV29-1
CSASSGRGTDTQYF
>TRBJ1-4|TRBV24-1
CATSDPRLGEKLFF
>TRBJ2-7|TRBV18
CASSPPSRGTYEQYF
>TRBJ2-6|TRBV28
CASSSDRVSSGANVLTF
>TRBJ2-1|TRBV6-6
CASTQERAEQFF
>TRBJ1-2|TRBV6-4
CASSDHNRGSGYTF
>TRBJ1-1|TRBV18
CASSPTGENTEAFF
>TRBJ1-5|TRBV28
CASRGQSNQPQHF
>TRBJ1-2|TRBV7-8
CASSRDRANYGYTF
>TRBJ2-2|TRBV6-5
CASRLTETNTGELFF
>TRBJ1-5|TRBV15
CATSRGQGGGQPQHF
>TRBJ2-1|TRBV7-9
CASSLEQGYNEQFF
>TRBJ2-7|TRBV6-1
CASTEDPAYEQYF
>TRBJ2-7|TRBV5-1
CASSLGQGDEQYF
>TRBJ2-1|TRBV7-2
CASSLEAGPVNEQFF
>TRBJ2-1|TRBV5-1
CASSSMTGEAYNEQFF
>TRBJ2-3|TRBV7-8
CASSLERRGSTDTQYF
>TRBJ1-5|TRBV19
CASSIALPGTVINQPQHF
>TRBJ1-2|TRBV10-3
CAIAPTQRVLYGYTF
>TRBJ1-4|TRBV10-3
CAISRQGGGEKLFF
>TRBJ1-5|TRBV5-1
CASSSVGDRRVNQPQHF
>TRBJ2-5|TRBV24-1
CATSGAQGYWETQYF
>TRBJ2-6|TRBV27
CASSFISGANVLTF